The 18 T cell receptor beta chains listed next were all sequenced from one sample in a study of T-cell reconstitution after alpha-beta-depleted transplantation in children. Researchers prepared the TCRbeta library using unique molecular identifiers, the study reports. One entry per CDR3 protein, called by TCRdb with MiXCR from the PCR reads. The sample holds around 600,000 distinct CDR3 sequences, over 15% seen once. The sequencing here drew on PBMCs from the stem cell graft donor, taken from the stem cell graft. These receptors all stem from a human donor who donated a stem cell graft to a child with acute myeloid leukemia.

On this clonotype: One base away lies a much larger clone, so this may be a sequencing read error. The V gene is TRBV20-1, the J gene TRBJ2-5; tentatively, D is TRBD2 (5 bases). Germline V gene sequence: CDR1 DFQATT, CDR2 SNEGSKA (reference sequence). This CDR3 has 15 amino acids. The V end was cut by 1 base, the J end by 1 base, with 13 bases between. The CDR3 region is CSARAGLIRQETQYF. The CDR3 coding sequence is TGCAGTGCTAGAGCCGGACTCATTCGCCAAGAGACCCAGTACTTC.

This clonotype was counted a few times. The chain combines TRBV2 with TRBJ1-5, with 8 bases aligning to TRBD1. With V trimmed by 6 bases and J by 2 bases, 9 bases remained unmatched. This CDR3 has 16 residues. Germline V lookup: CDR1 SNHLY, CDR2 FYNNEI. DNA of the CDR3: TGTGCCAGCAGCGACTATCCGGGACAGGGCAATCAGCCCCAGCATTTT. Translation: CASSDYPGQGNQPQHF.

This clonotype was counted a single time. The V call is TRBV13, the J call TRBJ2-5; D perhaps matches TRBD2 (6 bases). The CDR3 is made up of 15 amino acids. Germline assignment: CDR1 PRHDT and CDR2 FYEKMQ (reference sequence). V was cut by 5 bases and J by 2 bases, with 15 bases left in between. The chain's CDR3 is CASSRKGGGQETQYF. CDR3 sequence (DNA): TGTGCCAGCAGCCGCAAAGGCGGAGGGCAAGAGACCCAGTACTTC. Filled out from reference TRBV13 and TRBJ2-5, the complete variable domain reads AAGVIQSPRHLIKEKRETATLKCYPIPRHDTVYWYQQGPGQDPQFLISFYEKMQSDKGSIPDRFSAQQFSDYHSELNMSSLELGDSALYFCASSRKGGGQETQYFGPGTRLLVL.

This clonotype was detected many times. This chain links TRBV20-1 with TRBJ2-3; TRBD2 matches 7 bases. The CDR3 sequence is 14 residues long. Germline V gene sequence: CDR1 DFQATT, CDR2 SNEGSKA (reference sequence). Losses at the gene ends were 4 bases for V and 2 bases for J; bases not matched to a gene: 6. Here the CDR3 reads CSANERGPTDTQYF. The CDR3 DNA follows: TGCAGTGCTAATGAGCGGGGCCCCACAGATACGCAGTATTTT.

The chain joins TRBV9 to TRBJ2-7; D might be TRBD1 (6 bases). CDR3 size: 12 residues. V was trimmed by 4 bases and J by 6 bases, leaving 11 bases between them. Looked up from germline, CDR1 is SGDLS and CDR2 is YYNGEE. CDR3 sequence (DNA): TGTGCCAGCAGCCCAGGGGCCAGCGAGCAGTACTTC. This codes for CASSPGASEQYF.

This clonotype was seen ten or more times. The J gene is TRBJ1-6, the V gene TRBV5-6; D call uncertain. V lost 7 bases to trimming and J lost 8 bases, with 13 bases between them. CDR1 is SGHDT and CDR2 is YYEEEE in the germline V gene. This CDR3 contains 13 residues. CDR3: CASRGYGDSPLHF. In DNA form, the CDR3 reads TGTGCCAGCCGCGGGTATGGAGATTCACCCCTCCACTTT.

This clonotype has ten or more counts. CDR3 sequence: CASRDRVKPYEQYV. As DNA, the CDR3 is TGTGCCAGCAGGGACAGGGTGAAGCCCTACGAGCAGTACGTC. J is TRBJ2-7 and V is TRBV6-1; 8 bases map to TRBD1. CDR1 MNHNS and CDR2 SASEGT come from the germline V gene. CDR3 size: 14 residues. V lost 6 bases, J lost 2 bases, and 6 bases stayed unmatched.

This clonotype was picked up many times. This chain connects TRBV20-1 to TRBJ1-1, with 7 bases identical to TRBD1. Germline V gene sequence: CDR1 DFQATT, CDR2 SNEGSKA (reference sequence). Unmatched junction bases numbered 7, after V lost 3 bases and J lost 6 bases. There are 13 residues in the CDR3. The CDR3 sequence is CSARGQSVAEAFF. The CDR3 region has the DNA TGCAGTGCTAGGGGACAGTCAGTGGCTGAAGCTTTCTTT.

The chain recombines TRBV6-1 with TRBJ2-1; a weak D match, TRBD1 (7 bases). V shed 6 bases and J shed 5 bases, with 20 bases lying between them. Per germline, CDR1 MNHNS and CDR2 SASEGT. CDR3 length: 16 amino acids. The CDR3 region has the DNA TGTGCCAGCAGCCCCACGACAGGGAGGTCGGACAATGAGCAGTTCTTC. It encodes CASSPTTGRSDNEQFF.

Ten or more counts support this clonotype. This chain links TRBV29-1 with TRBJ1-2; maybe TRBD1 (5 bases). Trimming shortened V by 7 bases and J by 8 bases, and 14 bases separated the two germline ends. The CDR3 spans 11 residues. Germline-derived CDR1 and CDR2 are SQVTM and ANQGSEA. The CDR3 protein is CSGRTTGGYTF. In DNA, the CDR3 is TGCAGCGGCCGGACAACTGGGGGCTACACCTTC.

At least ten counts were recorded for this clonotype. This chain connects TRBV20-1 to TRBJ2-7; no definite D call. Trimming took 5 bases from V and 2 from J, leaving 16 bases between them. Germline V gene data show CDR1 as DFQATT and CDR2 as SNEGSKA (reference sequence). The CDR3 runs to 14 residues. The CDR3 DNA reads as TGCAGTGCTCCCGGCTCCTCAGCCCCCTACGAGCAGTACTTC. It is translated as CSAPGSSAPYEQYF.

This clonotype was seen a handful of times. The chain joins TRBV20-1 to TRBJ2-2; D is undetermined. CDR1 is DFQATT and CDR2 is SNEGSKA in the germline V gene (reference sequence). CDR3 length equals 15 residues. The CDR3 loop is CRPTHVAPNTGELFF. CDR3 DNA: TGCAGGCCGACCCACGTCGCTCCGAACACCGGGGAGCTGTTTTTT.

The sample holds many counts of this clonotype. The V call is TRBV20-1, the J call TRBJ2-7; possible D gene TRBD2, 6 bases. Trimming removed 5 bases at V and 0 bases at J, with 17 bases between. The CDR3 has 15 residues. Germline V lookup: CDR1 DFQATT, CDR2 SNEGSKA (reference sequence). CDR3 in amino acids: CSADPGTASSYEQYF. The CDR3 region has the DNA TGCAGTGCTGATCCCGGGACTGCGAGCTCCTACGAGCAGTACTTC.

This clonotype was detected a few times. The chain couples TRBV12-3 or TRBV12-4 to TRBJ2-1, with D possibly TRBD2 on 5 matching bases. V shed 11 bases and J shed 4 bases, with 18 bases lying between them. The CDR3 has 14 residues. This chain's CDR3 is CASGGPASYNEQFF. CDR3 bases: TGTGCCTCCGGAGGTCCGGCCTCATACAATGAGCAGTTCTTC.

This chain links TRBV7-3 with TRBJ2-1; D possibly corresponds to TRBD2 (6 bases). This CDR3 comprises 15 residues. Germline values: CDR1 SGHTA, CDR2 FQGTGA. The V and J ends lost 3 bases and 4 bases respectively, with 13 bases between them. The CDR3 nucleotides are TGTGCCAGCAGCTTCGGCGGGACGGGATACAATGAGCAGTTCTTC. It yields the protein CASSFGGTGYNEQFF.

The V and J genes are TRBV7-9 and TRBJ1-5; D ambiguous. The V end was cut by 2 bases, the J end by 6 bases, with 14 bases between. The CDR3 extends over 15 amino acids. Germline assignment: CDR1 SEHNR and CDR2 FQNEAQ (reference sequence). The CDR3 reads CASSLNTGVTQPQHF. The CDR3 coding sequence is TGTGCCAGCAGCTTAAACACGGGTGTGACTCAGCCCCAGCATTTT.

This clonotype was detected ten times or more. This rearrangement joins TRBV20-1 to TRBJ2-5; D uncertain. The ends were cut back, 1 base at V and 6 bases at J, with 9 bases in the middle. This CDR3 spans 12 amino acids. CDR1 DFQATT and CDR2 SNEGSKA come from the germline V gene (reference sequence). The CDR3 DNA reads TGCAGTGCTAGAGGATTAGTGAAGACCCAGTACTTC. This encodes CSARGLVKTQYF.

This clonotype was seen at least ten times. The gene calls are TRBV7-2 and TRBJ2-5; possible D gene TRBD1, 6 bases. The CDR3 extends over 15 amino acids. V lost 3 bases and J lost 7, with 18 bases in between. Germline values: CDR1 SGHTA, CDR2 FQGNSA. CDR3 loop: CASSLSGAATGTQYF. The CDR3 nucleotides are TGTGCCAGCAGCTTGTCAGGGGCCGCTACGGGGACCCAGTACTTC. The full variable domain, completed using reference TRBV7-2 and TRBJ2-5, is GAGVSQSPSNKVTEKGKDVELRCDPISGHTALYWYRQSLGQGLEFLIYFQGNSAPDKSGLPSDRFSAERTGGSVSTLTIQRTQQEDSAVYLCASSLSGAATGTQYFGPGTRLLVL.